This T cell receptor beta chain originates from a study of control samples from healthy donors and cancer patients. From germline, CDR1 is GTSNPN and CDR2 SVGIG (reference sequence). J lost 1 base, V lost 5 bases, and 7 bases had no gene match. The CDR3 loop spans 16 amino acids. Using immunoSEQ multiplex PCR, the repertoire was profiled, and TCRdb retains in-frame clones only, with some absent. The profile shows 150,000 to 200,000 clones, around nine tenths of them singletons. The chain combines TRBV30 with TRBJ2-4; 11 bases are a match to TRBD2. The clonotype originates from a man younger than 40 in good health. The sample taken for sequencing was blood. This chain's CDR3 is CAWGTSGSSAKNIQYF. The CDR3 DNA is TGTGCCTGGGGTACTAGCGGGAGTTCGGCCAAAAACATTCAGTACTTC.